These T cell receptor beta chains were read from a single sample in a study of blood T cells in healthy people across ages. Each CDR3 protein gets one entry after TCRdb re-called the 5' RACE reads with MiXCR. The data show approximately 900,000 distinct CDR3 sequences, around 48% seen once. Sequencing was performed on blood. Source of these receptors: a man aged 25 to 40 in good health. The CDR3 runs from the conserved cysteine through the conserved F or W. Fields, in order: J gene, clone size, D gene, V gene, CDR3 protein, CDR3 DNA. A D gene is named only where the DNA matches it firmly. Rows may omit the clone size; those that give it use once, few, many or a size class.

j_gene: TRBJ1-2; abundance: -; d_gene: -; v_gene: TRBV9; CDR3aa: CASSVTPTGASGYTF; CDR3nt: TGTGCCAGCAGCGTGACACCGACAGGAGCCTCCGGCTACACCTTC
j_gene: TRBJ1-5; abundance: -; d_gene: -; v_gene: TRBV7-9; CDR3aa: CASSLAKGNSNQPQHF; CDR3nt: TGTGCCAGCAGCTTAGCAAAAGGGAATAGCAATCAGCCCCAGCATTTT
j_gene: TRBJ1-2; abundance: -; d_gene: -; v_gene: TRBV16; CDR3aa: CASTGGLHYDYTF; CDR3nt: TGTGCCAGCACCGGGGGCCTCCACTATGACTACACCTTC
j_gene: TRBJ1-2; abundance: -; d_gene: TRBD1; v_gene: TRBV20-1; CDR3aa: CSGEGQGEGYTF; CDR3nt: TGCAGTGGAGAGGGACAGGGTGAAGGCTACACCTTC
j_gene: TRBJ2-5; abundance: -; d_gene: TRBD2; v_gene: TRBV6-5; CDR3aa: CASSRSGSFETQYF; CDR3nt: TGTGCCAGCAGTCGGAGCGGGAGTTTTGAGACCCAGTACTTC
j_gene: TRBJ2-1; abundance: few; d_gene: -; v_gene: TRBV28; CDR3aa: CASSAPLGTPNNEQFF; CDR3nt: TGTGCCAGCAGTGCACCGTTGGGGACTCCGAACAATGAGCAGTTCTTC
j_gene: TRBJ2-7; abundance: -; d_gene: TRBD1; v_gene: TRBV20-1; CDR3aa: CSARPRTGKNEQYF; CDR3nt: TGCAGTGCCCGACCCCGGACAGGGAAAAACGAGCAGTACTTC
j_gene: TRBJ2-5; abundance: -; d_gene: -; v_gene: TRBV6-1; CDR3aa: CASRDPSPLAQYF; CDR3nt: TGTGCCAGCAGAGACCCCAGTCCGCTAGCCCAGTACTTC
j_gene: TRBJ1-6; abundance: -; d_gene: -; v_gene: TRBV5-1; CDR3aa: CASSSPGGGTNSPLHF; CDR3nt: TGCGCCAGCAGCTCTCCAGGAGGGGGTACTAATTCACCCCTCCACTTT
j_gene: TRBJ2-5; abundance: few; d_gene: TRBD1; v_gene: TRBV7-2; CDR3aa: CASSFNRGRETQYF; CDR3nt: TGTGCCAGCAGCTTTAACAGGGGGCGAGAGACCCAGTACTTC
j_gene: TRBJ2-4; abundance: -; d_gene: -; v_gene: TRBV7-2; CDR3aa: CASSLVGAGGAKNIQYF; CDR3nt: TGTGCCAGCAGCTTAGTCGGGGCAGGCGGAGCCAAAAACATTCAGTACTTC
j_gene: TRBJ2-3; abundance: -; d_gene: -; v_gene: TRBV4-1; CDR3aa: CASSQDSWTPDTQYF; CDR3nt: TGCGCCAGCAGCCAAGATTCGTGGACCCCAGATACGCAGTATTTT
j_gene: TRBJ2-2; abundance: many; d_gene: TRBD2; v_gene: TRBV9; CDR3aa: CASSWGTTNTGELFF; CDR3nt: TGTGCCAGCAGCTGGGGGACTACGAACACCGGGGAGCTGTTTTTT
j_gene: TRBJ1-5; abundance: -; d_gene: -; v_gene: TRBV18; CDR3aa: CASSRTAGEDNQPQHF; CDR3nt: TGTGCCAGCTCGCGAACCGCCGGGGAAGACAATCAGCCCCAGCATTTT
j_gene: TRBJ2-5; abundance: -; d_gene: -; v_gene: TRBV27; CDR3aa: CASRPTPREETQYF; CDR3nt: TGTGCCAGCAGACCCACACCCAGGGAAGAGACCCAGTACTTC
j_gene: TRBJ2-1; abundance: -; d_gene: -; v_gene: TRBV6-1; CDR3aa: CASSILNREQFF; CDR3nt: TGTGCCAGCAGCATACTTAATCGGGAGCAGTTCTTC
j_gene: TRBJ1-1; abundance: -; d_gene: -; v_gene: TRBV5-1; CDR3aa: CASSLDPQGGAEAFF; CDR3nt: TGCGCCAGCAGCTTGGACCCCCAGGGTGGAGCTGAAGCTTTCTTT
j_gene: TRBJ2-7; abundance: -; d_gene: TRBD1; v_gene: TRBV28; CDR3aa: CASSKDRGLLYEQYF; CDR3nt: TGTGCCAGCAGCAAGGACAGGGGGCTCCTCTACGAGCAGTACTTC
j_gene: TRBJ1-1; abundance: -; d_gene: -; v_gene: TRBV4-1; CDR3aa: CASSLGQGRGNTEAFF; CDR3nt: TGCGCCAGCAGCCTGGGGCAGGGAAGGGGAAACACTGAAGCTTTCTTT
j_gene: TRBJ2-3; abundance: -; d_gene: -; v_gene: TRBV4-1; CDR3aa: CASSHLGGTSTDTQYF; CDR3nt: TGCGCCAGCAGCCACCTAGGAGGTACCAGCACAGATACGCAGTATTTT
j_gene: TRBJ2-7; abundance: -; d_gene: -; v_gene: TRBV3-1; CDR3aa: CASSQDQIHYEQYF; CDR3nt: TGTGCCAGCAGCCAAGACCAGATCCACTACGAGCAGTACTTC
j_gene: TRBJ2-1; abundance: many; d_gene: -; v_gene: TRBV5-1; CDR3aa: CASSTSPGNEQFF; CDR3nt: TGCGCCAGCAGTACATCCCCGGGCAATGAGCAGTTCTTC
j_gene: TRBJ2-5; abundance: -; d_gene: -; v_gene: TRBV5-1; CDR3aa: CASRPEGGTWETQYF; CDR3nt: TGCGCCAGCAGGCCAGAGGGCGGGACTTGGGAGACCCAGTACTTC
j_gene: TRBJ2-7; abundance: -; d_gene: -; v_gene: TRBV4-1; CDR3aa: CASSSPGLVDEQYF; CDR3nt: TGCGCCAGCAGCTCGCCGGGCCTGGTTGACGAGCAGTACTTC
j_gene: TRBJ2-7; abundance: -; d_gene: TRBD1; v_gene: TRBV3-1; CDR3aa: CASSQDFLGTAYEQYF; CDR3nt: TGTGCCAGCAGCCAAGATTTTTTGGGGACAGCCTACGAGCAGTACTTC
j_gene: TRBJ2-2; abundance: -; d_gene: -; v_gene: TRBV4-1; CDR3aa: CANSQEGTGELFF; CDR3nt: TGCGCCAACAGCCAAGAGGGCACCGGGGAGCTGTTTTTT
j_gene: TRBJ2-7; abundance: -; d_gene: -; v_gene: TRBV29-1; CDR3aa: CSVAGTRSSYEQYF; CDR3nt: TGCAGCGTCGCCGGGACAAGGAGCTCCTACGAGCAGTACTTC
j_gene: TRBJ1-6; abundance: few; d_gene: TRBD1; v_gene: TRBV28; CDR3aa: CASSSGQGGSYNSPLHF; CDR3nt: TGTGCCAGCAGTTCGGGACAGGGAGGATCCTATAATTCACCCCTCCACTTT
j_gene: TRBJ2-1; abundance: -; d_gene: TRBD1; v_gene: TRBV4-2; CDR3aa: CASSPGQGLLNEQFF; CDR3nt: TGTGCCAGCAGCCCCGGACAGGGTCTCCTCAATGAGCAGTTCTTC
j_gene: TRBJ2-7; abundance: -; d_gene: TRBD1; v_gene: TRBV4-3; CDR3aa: CASSQDWTGSEQYF; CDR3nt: TGCGCCAGCAGCCAAGATTGGACAGGGTCCGAGCAGTACTTC
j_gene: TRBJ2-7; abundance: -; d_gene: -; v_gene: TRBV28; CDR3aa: CASSPPTRLYEQYF; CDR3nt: TGTGCCAGCAGTCCCCCCACCAGACTCTACGAGCAGTACTTC
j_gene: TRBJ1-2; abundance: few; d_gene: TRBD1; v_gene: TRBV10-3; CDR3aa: CAISEDLGQVYNYGYTF; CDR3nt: TGTGCCATCAGTGAGGACCTAGGACAGGTATATAACTATGGCTACACCTTC
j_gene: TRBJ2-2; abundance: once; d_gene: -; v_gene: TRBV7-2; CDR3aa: CASSLALELVTGELFF; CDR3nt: TGTGCCAGCAGCTTAGCGCTGGAGCTTGTTACCGGGGAGCTGTTTTTT
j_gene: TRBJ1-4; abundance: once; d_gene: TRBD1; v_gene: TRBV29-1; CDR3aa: CSVEGTGSNEKLFF; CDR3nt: TGCAGCGTTGAGGGGACAGGGAGTAATGAAAAACTGTTTTTT
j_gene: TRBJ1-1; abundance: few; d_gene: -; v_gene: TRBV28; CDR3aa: CASIQTGSWGLRDTEAFF; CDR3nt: TGTGCCAGCATCCAGACAGGCAGCTGGGGGTTGAGGGACACTGAAGCTTTCTTT
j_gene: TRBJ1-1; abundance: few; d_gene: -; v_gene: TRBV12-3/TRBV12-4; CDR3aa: CASSSVESMNTEAFF; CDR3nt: TGTGCCAGCAGCTCCGTCGAAAGTATGAACACTGAAGCTTTCTTT
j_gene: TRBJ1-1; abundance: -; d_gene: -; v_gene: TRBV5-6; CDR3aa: CASSSARGTDTEAFF; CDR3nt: TGTGCCAGCAGCTCGGCAAGGGGTACGGACACTGAAGCTTTCTTT
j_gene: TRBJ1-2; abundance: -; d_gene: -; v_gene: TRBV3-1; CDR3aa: CASSHFPKGVHGYTF; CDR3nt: TGTGCCAGCAGCCATTTCCCGAAGGGGGTCCATGGCTACACCTTC
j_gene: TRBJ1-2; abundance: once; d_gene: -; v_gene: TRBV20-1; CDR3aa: CSAAGTGKGYTF; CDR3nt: TGCAGTGCTGCTGGGACCGGGAAGGGCTACACCTTC
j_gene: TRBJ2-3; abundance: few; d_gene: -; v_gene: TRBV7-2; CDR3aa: CASSLEPFGDTQYF; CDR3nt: TGTGCCAGCAGCTTAGAACCGTTTGGAGATACGCAGTATTTT
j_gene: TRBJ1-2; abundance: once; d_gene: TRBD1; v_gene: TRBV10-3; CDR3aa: CAIRAGTGGDYGYTF; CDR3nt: TGTGCCATCAGAGCCGGGACAGGGGGCGACTATGGCTACACCTTC
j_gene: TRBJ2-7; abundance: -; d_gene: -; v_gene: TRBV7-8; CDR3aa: CASSLVRQGGPSNEQYF; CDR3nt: TGTGCCAGCAGCTTAGTTCGGCAGGGGGGACCTTCGAACGAGCAGTACTTC
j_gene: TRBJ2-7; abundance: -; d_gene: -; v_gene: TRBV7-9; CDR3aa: CASSLTTPGIGYEQYF; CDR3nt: TGTGCCAGCAGCTTGACCACCCCGGGGATTGGTTACGAGCAGTACTTC
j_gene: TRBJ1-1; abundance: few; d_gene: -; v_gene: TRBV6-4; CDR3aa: CASRRGAVGSTEAFF; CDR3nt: TGTGCCAGCAGGAGAGGGGCAGTCGGGAGCACTGAAGCTTTCTTT
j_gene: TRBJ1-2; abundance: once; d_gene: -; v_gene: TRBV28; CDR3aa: CASRHLYGCTF; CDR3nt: TGTGCCAGCAGACACCTCTATGGCTGCACCTTC
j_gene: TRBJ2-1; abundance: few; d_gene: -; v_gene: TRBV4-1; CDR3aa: CASNNYQDNEQFF; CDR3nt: TGCGCCAGCAACAATTACCAGGACAATGAGCAGTTCTTC
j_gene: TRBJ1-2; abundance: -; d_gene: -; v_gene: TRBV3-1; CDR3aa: CASSQAGRWDGYTF; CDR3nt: TGTGCCAGCAGCCAAGCCGGGAGGTGGGATGGCTACACCTTC
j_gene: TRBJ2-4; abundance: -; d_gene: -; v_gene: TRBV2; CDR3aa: CASSGGRIAKNIQYF; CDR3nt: TGTGCCAGCAGTGGAGGTCGAATAGCCAAAAACATTCAGTACTTC
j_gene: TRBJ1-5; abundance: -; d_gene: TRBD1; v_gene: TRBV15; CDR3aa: CATSRGQGANQPQHF; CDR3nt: TGTGCCACCAGCAGAGGCCAGGGGGCAAACCAGCCCCAGCATTTT
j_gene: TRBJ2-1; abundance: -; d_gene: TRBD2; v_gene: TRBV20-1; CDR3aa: CSARTASGVNEQFF; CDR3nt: TGCAGTGCTAGAACGGCTAGCGGGGTCAATGAGCAGTTCTTC
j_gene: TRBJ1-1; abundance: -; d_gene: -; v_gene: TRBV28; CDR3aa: CASSPPRGGEAFF; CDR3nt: TGTGCCAGCAGTCCGCCGAGGGGGGGTGAAGCTTTCTTT
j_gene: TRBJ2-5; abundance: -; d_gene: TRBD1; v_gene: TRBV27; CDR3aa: CASSPTGVLPIQETQYF; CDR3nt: TGTGCCAGCAGCCCTACAGGGGTCCTTCCGATCCAAGAGACCCAGTACTTC
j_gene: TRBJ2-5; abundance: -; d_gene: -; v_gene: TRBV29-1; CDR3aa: CSVLLGSGVETQYF; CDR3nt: TGCAGCGTCCTCTTAGGATCTGGGGTCGAGACCCAGTACTTC
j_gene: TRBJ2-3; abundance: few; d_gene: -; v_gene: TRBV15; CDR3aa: CATSRDSRLGAQYF; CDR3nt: TGTGCCACCAGCAGAGATAGTAGACTAGGTGCGCAGTATTTT
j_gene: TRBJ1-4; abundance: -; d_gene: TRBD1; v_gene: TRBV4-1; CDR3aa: CASNSDRGLEKLFF; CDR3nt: TGCGCCAGCAATTCGGACAGGGGGCTTGAAAAACTGTTTTTT
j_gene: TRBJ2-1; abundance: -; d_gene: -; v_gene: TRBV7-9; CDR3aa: CASSSGGVRNEQFF; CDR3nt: TGTGCCAGCAGCTCAGGGGGGGTGCGGAATGAGCAGTTCTTC
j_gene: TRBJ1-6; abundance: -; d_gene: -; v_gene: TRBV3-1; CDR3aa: CASSQVRGGGSPLHF; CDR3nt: TGTGCCAGCAGCCAAGTACGGGGAGGCGGTTCACCCCTCCACTTT
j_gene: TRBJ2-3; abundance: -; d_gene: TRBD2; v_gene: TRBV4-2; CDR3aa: CASSRGLAEDTQYF; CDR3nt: TGTGCCAGCAGCCGGGGACTAGCAGAAGATACGCAGTATTTT
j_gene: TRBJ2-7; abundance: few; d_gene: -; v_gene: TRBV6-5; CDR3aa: CASSYTWGYEQYF; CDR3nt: TGTGCCAGCAGTTATACTTGGGGTTACGAGCAGTACTTC